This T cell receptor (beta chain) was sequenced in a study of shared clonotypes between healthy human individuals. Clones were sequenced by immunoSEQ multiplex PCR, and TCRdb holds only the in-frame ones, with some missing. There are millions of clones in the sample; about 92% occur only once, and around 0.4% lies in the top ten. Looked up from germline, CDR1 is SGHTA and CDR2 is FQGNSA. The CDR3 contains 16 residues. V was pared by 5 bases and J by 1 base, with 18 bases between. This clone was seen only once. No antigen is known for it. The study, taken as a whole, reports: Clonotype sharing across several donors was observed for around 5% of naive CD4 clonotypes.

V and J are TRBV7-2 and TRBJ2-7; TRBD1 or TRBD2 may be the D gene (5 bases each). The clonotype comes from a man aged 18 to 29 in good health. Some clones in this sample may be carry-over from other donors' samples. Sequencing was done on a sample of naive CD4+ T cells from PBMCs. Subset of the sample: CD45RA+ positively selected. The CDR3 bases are TGTGCCAGCAGCCCCCTCGCCGGGACCGATTCCTACGAGCAGTACTTC. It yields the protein CASSPLAGTDSYEQYF.